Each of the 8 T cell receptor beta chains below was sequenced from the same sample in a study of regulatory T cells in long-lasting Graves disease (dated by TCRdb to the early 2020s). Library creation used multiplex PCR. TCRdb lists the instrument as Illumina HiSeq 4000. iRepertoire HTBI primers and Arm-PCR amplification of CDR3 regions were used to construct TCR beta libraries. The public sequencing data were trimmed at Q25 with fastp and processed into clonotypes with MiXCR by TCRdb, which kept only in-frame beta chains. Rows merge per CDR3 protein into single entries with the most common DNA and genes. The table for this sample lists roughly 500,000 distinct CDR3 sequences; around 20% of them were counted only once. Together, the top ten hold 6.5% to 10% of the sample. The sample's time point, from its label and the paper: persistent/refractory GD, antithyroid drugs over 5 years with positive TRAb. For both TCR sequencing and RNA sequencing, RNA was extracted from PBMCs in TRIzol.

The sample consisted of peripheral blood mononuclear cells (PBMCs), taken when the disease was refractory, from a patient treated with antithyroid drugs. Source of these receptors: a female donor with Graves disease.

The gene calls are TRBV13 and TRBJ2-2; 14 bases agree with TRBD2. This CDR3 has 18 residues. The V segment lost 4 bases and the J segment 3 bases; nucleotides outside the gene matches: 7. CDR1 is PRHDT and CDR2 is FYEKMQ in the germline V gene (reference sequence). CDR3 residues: CASSSGLAGVGDTGELFF. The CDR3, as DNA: TGTGCCAGCAGCTCGGGACTAGCGGGAGTCGGTGACACCGGGGAGCTGTTTTTT.

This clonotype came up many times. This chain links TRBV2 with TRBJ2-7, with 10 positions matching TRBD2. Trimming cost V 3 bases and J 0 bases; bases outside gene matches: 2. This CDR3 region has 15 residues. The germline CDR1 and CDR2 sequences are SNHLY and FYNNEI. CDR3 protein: CASSDRTSGSYEQYF. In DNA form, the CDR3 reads TGTGCCAGCAGTGATCGGACTAGCGGCTCCTACGAGCAGTACTTC.

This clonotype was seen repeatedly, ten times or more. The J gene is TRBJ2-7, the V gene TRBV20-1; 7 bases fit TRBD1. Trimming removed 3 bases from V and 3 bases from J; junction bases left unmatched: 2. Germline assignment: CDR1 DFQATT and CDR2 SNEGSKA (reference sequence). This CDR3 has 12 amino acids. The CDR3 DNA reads TGCAGTGCTAGCTACAGGGGCTACGAGCAGTACTTC. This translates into CSASYRGYEQYF.

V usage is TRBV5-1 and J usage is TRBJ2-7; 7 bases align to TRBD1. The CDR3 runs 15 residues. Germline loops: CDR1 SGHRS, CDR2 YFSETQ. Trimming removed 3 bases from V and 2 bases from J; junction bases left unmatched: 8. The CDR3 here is CASSSPGQRAYEQYF. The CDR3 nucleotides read TGCGCCAGCAGCTCCCCGGGACAGCGAGCCTACGAGCAGTACTTC.

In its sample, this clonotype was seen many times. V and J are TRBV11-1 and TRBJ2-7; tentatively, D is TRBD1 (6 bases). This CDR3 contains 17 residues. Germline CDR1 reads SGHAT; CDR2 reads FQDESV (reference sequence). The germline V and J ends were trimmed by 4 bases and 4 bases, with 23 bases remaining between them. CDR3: CASSSLPQDSTTYEQYF. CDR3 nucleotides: TGTGCCAGCAGCTCACTCCCTCAGGACAGCACGACTTACGAGCAGTACTTC. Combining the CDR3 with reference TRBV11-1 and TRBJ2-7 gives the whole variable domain EAEVAQSPRYKITEKSQAVAFWCDPISGHATLYWYRQILGQGPELLVQFQDESVVDDSQLPKDRFSAERLKGVDSTLKIQPAELGDSAMYLCASSSLPQDSTTYEQYFGPGTRLTVT.

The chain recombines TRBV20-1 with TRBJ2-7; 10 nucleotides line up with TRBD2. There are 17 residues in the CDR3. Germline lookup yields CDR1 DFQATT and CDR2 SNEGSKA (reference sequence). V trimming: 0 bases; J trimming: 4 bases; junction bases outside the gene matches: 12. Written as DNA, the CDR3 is TGCAGTGCTAGAGATCTATCGGCTAGCGGGAGTAGGTACGAGCAGTACTTC. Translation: CSARDLSASGSRYEQYF.

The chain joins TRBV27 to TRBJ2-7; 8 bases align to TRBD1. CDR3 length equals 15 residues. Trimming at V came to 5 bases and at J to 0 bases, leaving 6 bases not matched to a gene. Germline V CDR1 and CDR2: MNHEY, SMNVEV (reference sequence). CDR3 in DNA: TGTGCCAGCAGTGGATGGACAGGGCCCTCCTACGAGCAGTACTTC. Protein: CASSGWTGPSYEQYF.

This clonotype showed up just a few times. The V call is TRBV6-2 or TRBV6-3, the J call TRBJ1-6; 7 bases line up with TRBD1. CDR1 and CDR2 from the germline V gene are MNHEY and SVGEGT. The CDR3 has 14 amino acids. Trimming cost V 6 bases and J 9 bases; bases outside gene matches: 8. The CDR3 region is CASRGTGDSSPLHF. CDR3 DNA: TGTGCCAGCAGGGGCACAGGGGATAGTTCACCCCTCCACTTT.